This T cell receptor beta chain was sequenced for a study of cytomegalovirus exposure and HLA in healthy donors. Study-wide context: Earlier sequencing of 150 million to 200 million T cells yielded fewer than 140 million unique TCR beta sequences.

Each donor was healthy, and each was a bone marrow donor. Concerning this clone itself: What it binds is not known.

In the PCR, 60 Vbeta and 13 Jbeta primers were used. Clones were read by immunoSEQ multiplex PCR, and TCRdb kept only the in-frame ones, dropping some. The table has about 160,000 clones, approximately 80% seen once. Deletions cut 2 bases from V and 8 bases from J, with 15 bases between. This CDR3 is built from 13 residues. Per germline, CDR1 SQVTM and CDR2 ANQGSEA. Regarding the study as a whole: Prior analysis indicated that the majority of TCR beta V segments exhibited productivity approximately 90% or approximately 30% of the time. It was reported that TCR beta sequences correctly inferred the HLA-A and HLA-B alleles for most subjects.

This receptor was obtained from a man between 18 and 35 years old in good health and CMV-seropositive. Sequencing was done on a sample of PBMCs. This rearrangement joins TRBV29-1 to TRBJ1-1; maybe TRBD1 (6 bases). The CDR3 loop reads CSVELPPGQEAFF. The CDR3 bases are TGCAGCGTTGAACTACCACCGGGACAAGAAGCTTTCTTT.